This T cell receptor beta chain stems from a study of cytomegalovirus exposure and HLA in healthy donors. General study results and limits: Researchers reported from a later analysis that most CMV-associated TCR beta chains appeared HLA-restricted. For most TCR beta V segments, an earlier analysis put the productive rate at about 87% or about 30% of the time.

This CDR3 is built from 14 residues. From germline, CDR1 is ENHRY and CDR2 SYGVKD. Trimming took off 0 bases at V and 7 bases at J, with 10 bases between the two ends. Concerning this clone itself: Its antigen is undetermined.

Amplification used 60 Vbeta primers and 13 Jbeta primers. The protocol was immunoSEQ multiplex PCR, while the TCRdb copy is restricted to in-frame clones and leaves out a portion. The data show over 85,000 clones, with approximately 73% seen just once and about 3.5% held by the top ten. The chain employs TRBV10-3 and TRBJ1-5; no definite D call. This sequence originates from a man aged 35 to 55 in good health and CMV-seronegative. The sample comprised PBMCs. The CDR3 here is CAISESSVVQPQHF. The CDR3 DNA sequence: TGTGCCATCAGTGAGTCGAGCGTAGTCCAGCCCCAGCATTTT.